This TCR beta chain is drawn from a study of CD8 T cells in ankylosing spondylitis. Notes on the study in general: Typical of ankylosing spondylitis blood, it appeared, was a TCR beta motif of under 10 highly homologous variants.

TCRdb used MiXCR to reprocess the 5' RACE reads, holding one entry per CDR3 protein. Here the sample spans about 36,000 distinct CDR3 sequences, around 15% being singletons. The germline V gene has CDR1 LNHDA and CDR2 SQIVND (reference sequence). This CDR3 comprises 12 residues. The germline V and J ends were trimmed by 8 bases and 1 base, with 8 bases remaining between them. A remark on this clonotype: As yet, its antigen is unknown.

The sequence came from a male donor with ankylosing spondylitis. V gene TRBV19 combines with J gene TRBJ1-1; D is uncertain. Sequenced input: synovial fluid, either unsorted or a sorted T cell fraction (not recorded which). CDR3 in amino acids: CASGRGNTEAFF. The CDR3 DNA reads TGTGCCAGTGGGCGCGGGAACACTGAAGCTTTCTTT.